The clone carrying this TCR beta chain has more than one count but fewer than ten. Its antigen is as yet unknown. This entry belongs to a study of cytomegalovirus exposure and HLA in healthy donors. Study-level results: Cytomegalovirus association was listed for about 160 TCR beta chains. Later analysis showed most CMV-associated TCR beta chains appearing HLA-restricted. Excluded were some V segments that proved indistinguishable, including TRBV6-2 and TRBV6-3.

CDR1 and CDR2 (germline): SEHNR, FQNEAQ (reference sequence). This CDR3 spans 13 amino acids. The V and J ends lost 8 bases and 0 bases, in that order; junction bases with no gene match: 4. The PCR had 60 Vbeta and 13 Jbeta primers. The repertoire was sequenced with immunoSEQ multiplex PCR; TCRdb's copy has only in-frame clones and lacks some. This sample has 110,000 to 150,000 clones, with approximately 9% found just once. The clonotype comes from a male donor in good health and CMV-seronegative. This chain uses TRBV7-9 with TRBJ2-7; 7 bases align to TRBD1. The source material was PBMCs. CDR3 sequence: CASGDRLSYEQYF. The CDR3 nucleotides are TGTGCCAGCGGGGACAGACTCTCCTACGAGCAGTACTTC.